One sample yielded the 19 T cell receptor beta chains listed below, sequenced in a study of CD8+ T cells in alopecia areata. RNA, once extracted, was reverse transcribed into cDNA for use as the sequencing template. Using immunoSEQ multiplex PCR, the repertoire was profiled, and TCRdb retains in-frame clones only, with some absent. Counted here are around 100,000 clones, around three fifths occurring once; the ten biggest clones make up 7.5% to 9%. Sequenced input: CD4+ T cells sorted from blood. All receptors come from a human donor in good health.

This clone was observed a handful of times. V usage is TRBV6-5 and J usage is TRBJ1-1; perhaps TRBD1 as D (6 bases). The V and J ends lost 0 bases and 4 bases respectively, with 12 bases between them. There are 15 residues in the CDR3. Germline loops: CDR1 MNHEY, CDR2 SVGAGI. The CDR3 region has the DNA TGTGCCAGCAGTTACTCGAGGCAGGGGAGCACTGAAGCTTTCTTT. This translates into CASSYSRQGSTEAFF.

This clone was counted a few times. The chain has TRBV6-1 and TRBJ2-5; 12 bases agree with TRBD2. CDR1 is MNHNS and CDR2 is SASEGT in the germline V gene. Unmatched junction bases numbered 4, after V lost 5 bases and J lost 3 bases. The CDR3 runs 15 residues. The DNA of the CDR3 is TGTGCCAGCAGTTCTCGGACTAGCGGGAAAGAGACCCAGTACTTC. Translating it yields CASSSRTSGKETQYF.

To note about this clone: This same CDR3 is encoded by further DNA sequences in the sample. The CDR3 is CSASGDNEQFF. The CDR3 DNA reads as TGCAGTGCTAGCGGGGACAATGAGCAGTTCTTC. This rearrangement joins TRBV20-1 to TRBJ2-1; a weak D match, TRBD2 (5 bases). Germline V CDR1 and CDR2: DFQATT, SNEGSKA (reference sequence). V was shortened by 3 bases and J by 5 bases, with 5 bases between the two germline ends. This CDR3 contains 11 residues.

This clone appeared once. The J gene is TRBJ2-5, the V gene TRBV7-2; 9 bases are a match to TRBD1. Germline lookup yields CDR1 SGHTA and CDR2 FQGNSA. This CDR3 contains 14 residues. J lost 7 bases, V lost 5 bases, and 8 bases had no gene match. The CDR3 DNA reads TGTGCCAGCAGCCGCCGGGACAGGGACGTGACCCAGTACTTC. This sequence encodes CASSRRDRDVTQYF.

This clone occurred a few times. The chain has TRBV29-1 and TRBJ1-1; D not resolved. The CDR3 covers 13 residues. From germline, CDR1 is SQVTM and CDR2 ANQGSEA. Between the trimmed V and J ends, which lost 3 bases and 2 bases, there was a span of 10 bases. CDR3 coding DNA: TGCAGCGTTGATGACGGACGTAACACTGAAGCTTTCTTT. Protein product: CSVDDGRNTEAFF.

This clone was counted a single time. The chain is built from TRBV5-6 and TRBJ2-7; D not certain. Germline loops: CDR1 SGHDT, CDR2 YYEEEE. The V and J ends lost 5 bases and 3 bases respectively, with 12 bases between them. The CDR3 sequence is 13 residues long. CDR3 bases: TGTGCCAGCAGTGTGGGCCGGAGCTACGAGCAGTACTTC. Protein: CASSVGRSYEQYF.

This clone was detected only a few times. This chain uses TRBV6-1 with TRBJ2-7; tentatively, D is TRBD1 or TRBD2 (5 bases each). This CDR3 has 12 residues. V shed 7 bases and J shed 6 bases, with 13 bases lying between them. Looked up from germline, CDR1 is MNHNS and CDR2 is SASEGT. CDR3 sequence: CASMRPGTEQYF. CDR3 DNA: TGTGCCAGCATGCGTCCTGGGACCGAGCAGTACTTC.

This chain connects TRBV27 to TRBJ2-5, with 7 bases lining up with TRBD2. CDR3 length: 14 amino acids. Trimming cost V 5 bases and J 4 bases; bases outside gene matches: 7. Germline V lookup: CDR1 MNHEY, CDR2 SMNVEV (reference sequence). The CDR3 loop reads CASSLAGVGETQYF. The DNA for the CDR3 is TGTGCCAGCAGTCTCGCGGGGGTGGGAGAGACCCAGTACTTC.

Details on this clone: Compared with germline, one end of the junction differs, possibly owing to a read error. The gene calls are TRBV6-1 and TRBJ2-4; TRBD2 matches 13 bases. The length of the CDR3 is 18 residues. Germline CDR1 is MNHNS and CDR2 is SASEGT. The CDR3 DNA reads TGTGCCATCAGTGTAACTAGCGGGGGGGCGTCTGCCAAAAACATTCAGTACTTC. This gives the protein CAISVTSGGASAKNIQYF.

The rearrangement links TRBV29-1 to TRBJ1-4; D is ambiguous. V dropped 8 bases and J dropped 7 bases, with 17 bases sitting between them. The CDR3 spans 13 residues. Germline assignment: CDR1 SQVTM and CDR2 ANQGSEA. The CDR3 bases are TGCAGCTTCCTCCAAGGGTCCGGTGAAAAACTGTTTTTT. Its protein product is CSFLQGSGEKLFF.

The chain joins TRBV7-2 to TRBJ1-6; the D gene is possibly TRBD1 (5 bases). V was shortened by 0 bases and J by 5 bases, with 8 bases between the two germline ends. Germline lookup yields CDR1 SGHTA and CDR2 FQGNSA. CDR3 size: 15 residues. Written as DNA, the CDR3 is TGTGCCAGCAGCTTAGCGCACAGGAATAATTCACCCCTCCACTTT. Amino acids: CASSLAHRNNSPLHF.

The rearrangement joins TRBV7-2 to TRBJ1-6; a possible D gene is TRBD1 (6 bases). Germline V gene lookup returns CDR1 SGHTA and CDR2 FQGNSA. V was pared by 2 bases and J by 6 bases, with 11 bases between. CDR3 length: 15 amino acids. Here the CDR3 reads CASSLSGGLNSPLHF. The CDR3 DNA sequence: TGTGCCAGCAGCTTAAGCGGGGGCCTTAATTCACCCCTCCACTTT.

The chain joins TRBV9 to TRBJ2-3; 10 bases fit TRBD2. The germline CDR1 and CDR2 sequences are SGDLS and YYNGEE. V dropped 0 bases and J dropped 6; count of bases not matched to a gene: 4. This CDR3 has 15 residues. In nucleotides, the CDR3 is TGTGCCAGCAGCGTAGGGAGCGGGGGGGACGATACGCAGTATTTT. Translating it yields CASSVGSGGDDTQYF.

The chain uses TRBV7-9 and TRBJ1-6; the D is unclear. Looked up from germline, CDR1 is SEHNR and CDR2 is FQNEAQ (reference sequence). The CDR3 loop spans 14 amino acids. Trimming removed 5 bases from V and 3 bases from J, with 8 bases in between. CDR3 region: CASSLRDYNSPLHF. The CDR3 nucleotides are TGTGCCAGCAGCCTCCGGGACTATAATTCACCCCTCCACTTT.

The CDR3 nucleotides read TGTGCCAGCAGCTTGGAGGGGGGGAACAGGAATGAGCAGTTCTTC. Its translation is CASSLEGGNRNEQFF. The J gene is TRBJ2-1, the V gene TRBV5-4; tentatively, D is TRBD2 (7 bases). The germline gives CDR1 SGHNT, CDR2 YYREEE (reference sequence). The CDR3 is 15 amino acids. V was cut by 0 bases and J by 7 bases, with 14 bases left in between.

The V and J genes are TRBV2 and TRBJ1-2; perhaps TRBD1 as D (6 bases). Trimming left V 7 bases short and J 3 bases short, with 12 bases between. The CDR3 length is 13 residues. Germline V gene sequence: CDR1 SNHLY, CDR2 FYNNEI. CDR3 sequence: CASTRTEDYGYTF. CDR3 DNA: TGTGCCAGCACTAGGACAGAGGACTATGGCTACACCTTC. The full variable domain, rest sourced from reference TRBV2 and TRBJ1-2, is EPEVTQTPSHQVTQMGQEVILRCVPISNHLYFYWYRQILGQKVEFLVSFYNNEISEKSEIFDDQFSVERPDGSNFTLKIRSTKLEDSAMYFCASTRTEDYGYTFGSGTRLTVV.

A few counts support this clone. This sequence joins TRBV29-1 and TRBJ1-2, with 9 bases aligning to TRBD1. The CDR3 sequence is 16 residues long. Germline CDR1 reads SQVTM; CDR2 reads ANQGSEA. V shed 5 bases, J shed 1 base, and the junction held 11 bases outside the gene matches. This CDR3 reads CSVSQTGGGFNYGYTF. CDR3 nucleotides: TGCAGCGTTTCACAGACAGGGGGAGGTTTTAACTATGGCTACACCTTC.

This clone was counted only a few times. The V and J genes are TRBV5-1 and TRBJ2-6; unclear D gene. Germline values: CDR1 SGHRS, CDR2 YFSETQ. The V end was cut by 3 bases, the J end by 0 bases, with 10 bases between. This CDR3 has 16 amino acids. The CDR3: CASSSGSPSGANVLTF. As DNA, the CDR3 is TGCGCCAGCAGCTCGGGCAGCCCCTCTGGGGCCAACGTCCTGACTTTC.

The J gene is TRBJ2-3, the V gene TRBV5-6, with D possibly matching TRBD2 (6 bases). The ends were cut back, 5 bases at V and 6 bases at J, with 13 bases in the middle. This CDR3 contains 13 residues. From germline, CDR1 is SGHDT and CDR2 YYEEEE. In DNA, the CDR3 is TGTGCCAGCAGAACGGGGGTGAGGGATACGCAGTATTTT. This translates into CASRTGVRDTQYF.